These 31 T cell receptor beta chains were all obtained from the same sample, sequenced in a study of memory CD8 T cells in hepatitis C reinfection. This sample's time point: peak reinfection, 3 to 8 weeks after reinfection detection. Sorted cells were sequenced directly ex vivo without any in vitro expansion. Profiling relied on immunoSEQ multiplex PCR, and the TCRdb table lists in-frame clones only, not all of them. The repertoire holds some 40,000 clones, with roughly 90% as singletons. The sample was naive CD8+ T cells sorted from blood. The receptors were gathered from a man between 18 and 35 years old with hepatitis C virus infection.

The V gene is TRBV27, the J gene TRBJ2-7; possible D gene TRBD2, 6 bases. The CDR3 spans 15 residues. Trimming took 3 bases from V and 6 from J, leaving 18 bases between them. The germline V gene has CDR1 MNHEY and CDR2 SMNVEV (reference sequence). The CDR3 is CASSLSGTAGIEQYF. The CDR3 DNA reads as TGTGCCAGCAGTTTGTCCGGGACGGCGGGGATCGAGCAGTACTTC.

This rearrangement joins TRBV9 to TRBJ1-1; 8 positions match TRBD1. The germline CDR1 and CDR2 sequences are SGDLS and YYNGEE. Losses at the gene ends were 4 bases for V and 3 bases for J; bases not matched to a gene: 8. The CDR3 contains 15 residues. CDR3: CASSNPGGADTEAFF. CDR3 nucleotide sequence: TGTGCCAGCAGCAACCCAGGGGGCGCGGACACTGAAGCTTTCTTT.

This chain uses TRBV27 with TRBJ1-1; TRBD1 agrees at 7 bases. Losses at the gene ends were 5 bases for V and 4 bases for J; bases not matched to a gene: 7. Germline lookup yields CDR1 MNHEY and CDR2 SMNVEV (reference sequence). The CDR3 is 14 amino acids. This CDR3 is CASSPRGGGTEAFF. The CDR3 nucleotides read TGTGCCAGCAGTCCCCGAGGGGGCGGCACTGAAGCTTTCTTT.

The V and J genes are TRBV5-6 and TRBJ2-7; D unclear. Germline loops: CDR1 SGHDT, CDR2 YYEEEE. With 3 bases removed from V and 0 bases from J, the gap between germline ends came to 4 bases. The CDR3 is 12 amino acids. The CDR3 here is CASSYSSYEQYF. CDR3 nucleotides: TGTGCCAGCAGCTATAGCTCCTACGAGCAGTACTTC.

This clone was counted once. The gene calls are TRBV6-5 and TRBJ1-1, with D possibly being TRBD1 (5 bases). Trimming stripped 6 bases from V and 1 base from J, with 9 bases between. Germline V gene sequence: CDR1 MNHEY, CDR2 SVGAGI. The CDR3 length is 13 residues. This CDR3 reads CASRRGSNTEAFF. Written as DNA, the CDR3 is TGTGCCAGCAGGCGGGGCTCGAACACTGAAGCTTTCTTT.

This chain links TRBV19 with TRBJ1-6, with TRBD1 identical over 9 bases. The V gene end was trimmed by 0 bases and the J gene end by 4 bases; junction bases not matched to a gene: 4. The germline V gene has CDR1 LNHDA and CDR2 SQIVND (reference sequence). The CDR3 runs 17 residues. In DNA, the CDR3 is TGTGCCAGTAGTATAGAACGGGACAGGGTGTATAATTCACCCCTCCACTTT. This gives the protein CASSIERDRVYNSPLHF.

The CDR3 bases are TGTGCCAGCACCCCCGCGGGAGGCCCCACCGGGGAGCTGTTTTTT. Its protein is CASTPAGGPTGELFF. J is TRBJ2-2 and V is TRBV6-1; 8 bases line up with TRBD2. CDR3 length: 15 residues. V was clipped by 7 bases and J by 4 bases; unmatched bases: 8. CDR1 MNHNS and CDR2 SASEGT come from the germline V gene.

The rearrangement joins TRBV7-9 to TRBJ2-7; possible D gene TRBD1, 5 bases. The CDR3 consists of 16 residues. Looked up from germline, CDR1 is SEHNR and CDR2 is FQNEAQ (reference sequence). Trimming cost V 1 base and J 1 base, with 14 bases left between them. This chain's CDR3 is CASSLVLGVGSYEQYV. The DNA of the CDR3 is TGTGCCAGCAGCTTAGTTTTAGGGGTCGGGTCCTACGAGCAGTACGTC.

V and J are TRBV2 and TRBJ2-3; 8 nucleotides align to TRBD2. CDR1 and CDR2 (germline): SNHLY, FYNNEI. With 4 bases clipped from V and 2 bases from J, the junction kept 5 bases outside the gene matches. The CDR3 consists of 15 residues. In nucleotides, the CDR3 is TGTGCCAGCAGTGTTGCGGGGGGTATCACAGATACGCAGTATTTT. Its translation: CASSVAGGITDTQYF.

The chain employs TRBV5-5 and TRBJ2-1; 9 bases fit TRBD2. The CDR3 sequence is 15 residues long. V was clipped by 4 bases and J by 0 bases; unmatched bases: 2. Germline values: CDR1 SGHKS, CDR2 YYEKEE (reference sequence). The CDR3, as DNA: TGTGCCAGCAGCGAGCGGGGGGCCTCCTACAATGAGCAGTTCTTC. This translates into CASSERGASYNEQFF.

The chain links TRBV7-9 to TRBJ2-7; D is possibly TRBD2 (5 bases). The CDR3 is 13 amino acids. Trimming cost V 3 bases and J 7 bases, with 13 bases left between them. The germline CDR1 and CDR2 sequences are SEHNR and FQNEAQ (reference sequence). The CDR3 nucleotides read TGTGCCAGCAGCTTCTCCTACGGGGTAGAGCAGTACTTC. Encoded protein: CASSFSYGVEQYF.

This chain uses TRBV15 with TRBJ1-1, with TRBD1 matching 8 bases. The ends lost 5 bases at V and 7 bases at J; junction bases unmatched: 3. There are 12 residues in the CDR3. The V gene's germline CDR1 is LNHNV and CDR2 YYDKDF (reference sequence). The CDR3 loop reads CATSGQGIEAFF. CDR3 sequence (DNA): TGTGCCACCAGCGGACAGGGCATTGAAGCTTTCTTT.

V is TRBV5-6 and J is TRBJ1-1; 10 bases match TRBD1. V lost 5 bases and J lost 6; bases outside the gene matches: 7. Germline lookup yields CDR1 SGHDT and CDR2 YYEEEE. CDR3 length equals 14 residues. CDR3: CASSTGTGDPEAFF. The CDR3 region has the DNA TGTGCCAGCAGTACCGGGACAGGGGATCCTGAAGCTTTCTTT.

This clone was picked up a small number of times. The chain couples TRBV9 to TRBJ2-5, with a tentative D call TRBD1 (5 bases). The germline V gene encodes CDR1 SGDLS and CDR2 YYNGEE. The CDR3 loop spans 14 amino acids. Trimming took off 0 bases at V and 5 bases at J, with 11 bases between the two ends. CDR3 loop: CASSVAAGPETQYF. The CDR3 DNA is TGTGCCAGCAGCGTAGCGGCAGGGCCGGAGACCCAGTACTTC.

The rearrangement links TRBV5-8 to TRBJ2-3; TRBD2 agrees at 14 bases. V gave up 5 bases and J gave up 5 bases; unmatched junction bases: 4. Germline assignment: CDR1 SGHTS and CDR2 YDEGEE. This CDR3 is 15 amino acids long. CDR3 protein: CASSYGLAGGDTQYF. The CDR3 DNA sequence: TGTGCCAGCAGTTACGGACTAGCGGGGGGAGATACGCAGTATTTT.

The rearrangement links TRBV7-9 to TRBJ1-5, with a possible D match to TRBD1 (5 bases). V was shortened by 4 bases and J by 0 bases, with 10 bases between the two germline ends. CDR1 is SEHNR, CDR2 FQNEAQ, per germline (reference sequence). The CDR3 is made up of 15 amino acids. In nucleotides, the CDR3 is TGTGCCAGCAGCTCCGGGGGAGATAGCAATCAGCCCCAGCATTTT. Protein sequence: CASSSGGDSNQPQHF.

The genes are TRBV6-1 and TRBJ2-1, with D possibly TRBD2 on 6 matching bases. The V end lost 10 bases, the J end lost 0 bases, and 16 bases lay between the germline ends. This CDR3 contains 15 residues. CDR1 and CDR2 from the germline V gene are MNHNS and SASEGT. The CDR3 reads CATMRDSGSYNEQFF. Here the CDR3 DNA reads TGTGCCACTATGAGGGACTCCGGCTCCTACAATGAGCAGTTCTTC.

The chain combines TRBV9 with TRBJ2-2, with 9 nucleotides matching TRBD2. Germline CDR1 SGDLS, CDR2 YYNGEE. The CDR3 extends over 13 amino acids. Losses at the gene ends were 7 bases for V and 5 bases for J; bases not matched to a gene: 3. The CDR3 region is CASERGVTGELFF. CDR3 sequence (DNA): TGTGCCAGCGAGCGGGGGGTAACCGGGGAGCTGTTTTTT. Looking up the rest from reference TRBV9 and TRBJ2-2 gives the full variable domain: DSGVTQTPKHLITATGQRVTLRCSPRSGDLSVYWYQQSLDQGLQFLIQYYNGEERAKGNILERFSAQQFPDLHSELNLSSLELGDSALYFCASERGVTGELFFGEGSRLTVL.

DNA of the CDR3: TGCGCCAGCAGCCAATTGGAATTTCAGGACACTGAAGCTTTCTTT. Its translation is CASSQLEFQDTEAFF. The chain recombines TRBV4-1 with TRBJ1-1; D unclear. Germline V CDR1 and CDR2: MGHRA, YSYEKL. The length of the CDR3 is 15 residues. V lost 2 bases to trimming and J lost 3 bases, with 13 bases between them.

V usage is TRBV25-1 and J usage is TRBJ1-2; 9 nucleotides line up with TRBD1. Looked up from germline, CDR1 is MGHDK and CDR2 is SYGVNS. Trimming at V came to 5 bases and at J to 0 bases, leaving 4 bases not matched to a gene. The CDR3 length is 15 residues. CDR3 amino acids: CASSHRDRANYGYTF. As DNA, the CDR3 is TGTGCCAGCAGTCACCGGGACAGGGCTAACTATGGCTACACCTTC.

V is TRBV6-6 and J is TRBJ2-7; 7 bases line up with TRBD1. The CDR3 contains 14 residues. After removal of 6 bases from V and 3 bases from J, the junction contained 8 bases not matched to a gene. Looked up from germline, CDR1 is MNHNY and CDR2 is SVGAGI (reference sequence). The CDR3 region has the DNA TGTGCCAGCAGCCTCGGGACAGTGAACTACGAGCAGTACTTC. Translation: CASSLGTVNYEQYF.

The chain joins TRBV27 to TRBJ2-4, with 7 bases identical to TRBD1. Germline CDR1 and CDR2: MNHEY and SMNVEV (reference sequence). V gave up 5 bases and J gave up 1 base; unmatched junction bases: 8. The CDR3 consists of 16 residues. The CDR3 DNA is TGTGCCAGCAGTCCGGACAGGAATGAGGCCAAAAACATTCAGTACTTC. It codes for CASSPDRNEAKNIQYF.

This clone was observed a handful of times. Here the CDR3 DNA reads TGTGCCAGTAGTGTGGGACTAGCGGTCTCCTACAATGAGCAGTTCTTC. It specifies CASSVGLAVSYNEQFF. The chain uses TRBV19 and TRBJ2-1, with TRBD2 matching over 11 bases. Germline trimming cut 5 bases from V and 0 bases from J; bases unmatched to any gene: 3. CDR1 is LNHDA, CDR2 SQIVND, per germline (reference sequence). The CDR3 totals 16 residues.

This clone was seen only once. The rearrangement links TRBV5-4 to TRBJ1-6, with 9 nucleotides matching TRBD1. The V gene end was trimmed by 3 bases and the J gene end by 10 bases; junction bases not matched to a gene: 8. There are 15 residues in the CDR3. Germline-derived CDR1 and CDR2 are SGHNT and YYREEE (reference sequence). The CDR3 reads CASSYTGTGRSPLHF. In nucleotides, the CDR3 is TGTGCCAGCAGCTATACCGGGACAGGGAGGTCACCCCTCCACTTT.

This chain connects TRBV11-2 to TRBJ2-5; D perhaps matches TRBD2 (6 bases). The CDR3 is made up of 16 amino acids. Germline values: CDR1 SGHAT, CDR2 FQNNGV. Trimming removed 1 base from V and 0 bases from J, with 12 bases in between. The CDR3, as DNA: TGTGCCAGCAGCTTAGTGGGTAGCGGTAACCAAGAGACCCAGTACTTC. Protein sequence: CASSLVGSGNQETQYF. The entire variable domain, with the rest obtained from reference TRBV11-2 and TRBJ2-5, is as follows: EAGVAQSPRYKIIEKRQSVAFWCNPISGHATLYWYQQILGQGPKLLIQFQNNGVVDDSQLPKDRFSAERLKGVDSTLKIQPAKLEDSAVYLCASSLVGSGNQETQYFGPGTRLLVL.

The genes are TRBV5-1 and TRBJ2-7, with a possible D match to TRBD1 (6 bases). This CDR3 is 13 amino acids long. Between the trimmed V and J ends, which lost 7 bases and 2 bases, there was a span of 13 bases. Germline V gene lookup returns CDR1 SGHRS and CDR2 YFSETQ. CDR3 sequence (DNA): TGCGCCAGCCGGCCGGACAGAGCCTACGAGCAGTACGTC. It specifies CASRPDRAYEQYV.

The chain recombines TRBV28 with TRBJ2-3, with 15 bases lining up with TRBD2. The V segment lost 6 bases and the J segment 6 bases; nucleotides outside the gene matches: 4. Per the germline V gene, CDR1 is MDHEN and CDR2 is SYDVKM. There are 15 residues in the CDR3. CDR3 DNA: TGTGCCAGCAGACCCGGGACTAGCGGGAGGGATACGCAGTATTTT. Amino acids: CASRPGTSGRDTQYF.

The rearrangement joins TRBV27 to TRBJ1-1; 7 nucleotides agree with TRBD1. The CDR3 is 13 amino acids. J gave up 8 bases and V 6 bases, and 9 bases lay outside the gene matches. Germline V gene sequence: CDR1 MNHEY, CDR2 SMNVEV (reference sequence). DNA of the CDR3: TGTGCCAGCAGAACCGACAGGGTACCGGAAGCTTTCTTT. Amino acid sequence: CASRTDRVPEAFF.

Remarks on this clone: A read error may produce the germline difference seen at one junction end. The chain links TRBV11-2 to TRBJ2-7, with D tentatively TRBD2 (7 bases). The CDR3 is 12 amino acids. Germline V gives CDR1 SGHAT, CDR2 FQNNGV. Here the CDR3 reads CASNLGGGTFGF. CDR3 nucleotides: TGTGCCAGCAACCTTGGGGGAGGGACATTTGGGTTC.

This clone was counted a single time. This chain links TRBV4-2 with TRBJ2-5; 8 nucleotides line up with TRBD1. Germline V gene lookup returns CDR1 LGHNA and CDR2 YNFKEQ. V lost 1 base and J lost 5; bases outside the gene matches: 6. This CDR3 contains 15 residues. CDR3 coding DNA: TGTGCCAGCAGCCAAGGGTACAGGGGGTTTGAGACCCAGTACTTC. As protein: CASSQGYRGFETQYF.

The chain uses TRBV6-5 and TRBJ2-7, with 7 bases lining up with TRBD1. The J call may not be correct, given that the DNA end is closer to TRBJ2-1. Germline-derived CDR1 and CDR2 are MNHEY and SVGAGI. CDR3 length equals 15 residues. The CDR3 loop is CASSLGQRNYNEQFF. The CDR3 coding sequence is TGTGCCAGCAGTTTGGGACAGCGAAACTACAATGAGCAGTTCTTC.